This TCR beta chain was captured by sequencing in a study of response to subunit inactivated influenza vaccine. The CDR3 runs to 14 residues. V lost 4 bases to trimming and J lost 4 bases; unmatched junction nucleotides: 3. The V gene's germline CDR1 is SGHTA and CDR2 FQGNSA. This clonotype has just a few counts. MiXCR was run by TCRdb on the RT-PCR reads, yielding one entry per CDR3 protein. The profile shows hundreds of thousands of distinct CDR3 sequences, 15% to 19% of them singletons. The chain links TRBV7-2 to TRBJ2-7; 11 nucleotides agree with TRBD2. This specimen consisted of PBMCs from blood, obtained 12 days after vaccination. This receptor was obtained from a man aged 45-60 years who received an inactivated influenza vaccine. The CDR3 spells CASSSTSGEYEQYF. CDR3 nucleotide sequence: TGTGCCAGCAGCTCGACTAGCGGGGAATACGAGCAGTACTTC. Using reference TRBV7-2 and TRBJ2-7 for the parts outside the CDR3, the full variable domain is GAGVSQSPSNKVTEKGKDVELRCDPISGHTALYWYRQSLGQGLEFLIYFQGNSAPDKSGLPSDRFSAERTGGSVSTLTIQRTQQEDSAVYLCASSSTSGEYEQYFGPGTRLTVT.